This TCR beta chain comes out of a study of shared clonotypes between healthy human individuals. Data came from immunoSEQ multiplex PCR; TCRdb stores just in-frame clones and leaves some out. The table shows 2 million to 3 million clones, with under 95% occurring only once. This clonotype originated in a man younger than 35 in good health. Some clones in this sample may be carry-over from other donors' samples. Sequenced: naive CD4+ T cells from PBMCs. Subset here: CD45RA+ positively selected.

Here the CDR3 reads CASSEEIPSSTDTQYF. The CDR3 DNA sequence: TGTGCCAGCAGTGAAGAGATACCCTCTAGCACAGATACGCAGTATTTT. V gene TRBV2 combines with J gene TRBJ2-3; D remains unclear. Trimming removed 1 base from V and 0 bases from J, with 11 bases in between. CDR1 is SNHLY, CDR2 FYNNEI, per germline. This CDR3 spans 16 amino acids.